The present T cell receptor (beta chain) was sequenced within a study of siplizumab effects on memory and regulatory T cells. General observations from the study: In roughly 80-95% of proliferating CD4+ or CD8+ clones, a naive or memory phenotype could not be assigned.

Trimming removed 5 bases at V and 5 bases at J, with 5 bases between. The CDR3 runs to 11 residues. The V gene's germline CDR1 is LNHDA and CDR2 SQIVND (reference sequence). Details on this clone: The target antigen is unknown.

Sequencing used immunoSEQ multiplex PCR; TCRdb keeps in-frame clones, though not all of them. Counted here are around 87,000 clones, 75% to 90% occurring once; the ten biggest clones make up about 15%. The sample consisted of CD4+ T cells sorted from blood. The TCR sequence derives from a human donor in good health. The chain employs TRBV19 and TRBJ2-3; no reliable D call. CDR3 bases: TGTGCCAGTAGTTTTGGAGATACGCAGTATTTT. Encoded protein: CASSFGDTQYF.